This section outlines one T cell receptor (beta chain) sequence together with its context. Its specificity is unknown. Produced via immunoSEQ multiplex PCR; TCRdb's table is partial and in-frame only. The table records roughly 190,000 clones, roughly 88% of them present only once. The source of the sample is a study of cytomegalovirus exposure and HLA in healthy donors. Study-wide findings and caveats: One later analysis, an examination of the roughly 110 validation repertoires, found that first-cohort TCR clusters tended to co-occur in them.

Germline V gene sequence: CDR1 MNHNS, CDR2 SASEGT. Trimming shortened V by 2 bases and J by 5 bases, and 12 bases separated the two germline ends. The CDR3 runs to 14 residues. Material for sequencing was PBMCs. V and J are TRBV6-1 and TRBJ1-1; perhaps TRBD1 as D (5 bases). The TCR originated in a woman aged 18-29 years in good health and CMV-seronegative. The CDR3 nucleotides are TGTGCCAGCAGTGAAAGGGTATCAGGGACTGAAGCTTTCTTT. Its protein is CASSERVSGTEAFF.